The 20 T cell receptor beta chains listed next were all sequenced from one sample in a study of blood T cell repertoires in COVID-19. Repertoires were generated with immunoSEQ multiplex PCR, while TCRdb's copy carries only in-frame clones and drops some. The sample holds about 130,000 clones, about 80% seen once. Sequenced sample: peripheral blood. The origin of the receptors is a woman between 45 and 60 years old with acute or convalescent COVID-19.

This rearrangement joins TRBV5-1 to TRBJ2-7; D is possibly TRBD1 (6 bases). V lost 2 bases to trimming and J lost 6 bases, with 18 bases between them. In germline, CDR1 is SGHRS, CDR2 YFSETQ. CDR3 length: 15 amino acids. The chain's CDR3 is CASSFGRGGGGEQYF. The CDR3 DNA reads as TGCGCCAGCAGCTTCGGACGTGGGGGCGGCGGCGAGCAGTACTTC.

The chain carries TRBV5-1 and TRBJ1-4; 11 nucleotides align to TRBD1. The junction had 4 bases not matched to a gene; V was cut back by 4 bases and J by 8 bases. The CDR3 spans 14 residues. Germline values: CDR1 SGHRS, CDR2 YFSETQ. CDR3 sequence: CASSQGQGEEKLFF. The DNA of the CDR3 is TGCGCCAGCAGCCAGGGACAGGGGGAGGAAAAACTGTTTTTT.

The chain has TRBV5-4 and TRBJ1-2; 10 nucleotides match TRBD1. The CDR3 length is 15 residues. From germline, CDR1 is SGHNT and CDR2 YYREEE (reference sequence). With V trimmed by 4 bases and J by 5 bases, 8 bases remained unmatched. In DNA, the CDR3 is TGTGCCAGCAGCCCGGACAGGGGGGTATTGTATGGCTACACCTTC. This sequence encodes CASSPDRGVLYGYTF. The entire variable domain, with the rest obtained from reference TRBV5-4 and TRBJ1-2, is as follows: ETGVTQSPTHLIKTRGQQVTLRCSSQSGHNTVSWYQQALGQGPQFIFQYYREEENGRGNFPPRFSGLQFPNYSSELNVNALELDDSALYLCASSPDRGVLYGYTFGSGTRLTVV.

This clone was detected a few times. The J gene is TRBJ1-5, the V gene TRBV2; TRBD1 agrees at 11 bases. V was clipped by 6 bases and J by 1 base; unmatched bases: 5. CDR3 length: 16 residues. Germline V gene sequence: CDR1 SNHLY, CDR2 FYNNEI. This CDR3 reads CASRDRDRGSNQPQHF. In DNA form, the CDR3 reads TGTGCCAGCAGGGACCGGGACAGGGGGAGCAATCAGCCCCAGCATTTT. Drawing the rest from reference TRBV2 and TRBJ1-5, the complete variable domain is EPEVTQTPSHQVTQMGQEVILRCVPISNHLYFYWYRQILGQKVEFLVSFYNNEISEKSEIFDDQFSVERPDGSNFTLKIRSTKLEDSAMYFCASRDRDRGSNQPQHFGDGTRLSIL.

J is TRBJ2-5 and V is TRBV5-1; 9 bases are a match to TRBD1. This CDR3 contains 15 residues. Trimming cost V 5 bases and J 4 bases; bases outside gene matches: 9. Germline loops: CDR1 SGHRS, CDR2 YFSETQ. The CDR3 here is CASSRTGGGLETQYF. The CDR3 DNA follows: TGCGCCAGCAGTCGTACAGGGGGCGGATTAGAGACCCAGTACTTC.

For the CDR3, the DNA is TGTGCCAGCAGCCGTACTGAAGCTTTCTTT. It translates to CASSRTEAFF. This chain links TRBV2 with TRBJ1-1; no clear D gene. The germline V and J ends were trimmed by 6 bases and 5 bases, with 4 bases remaining between them. Germline V gene data show CDR1 as SNHLY and CDR2 as FYNNEI. The CDR3 is made up of 10 amino acids. Looking up the rest from reference TRBV2 and TRBJ1-1 gives the full variable domain: EPEVTQTPSHQVTQMGQEVILRCVPISNHLYFYWYRQILGQKVEFLVSFYNNEISEKSEIFDDQFSVERPDGSNFTLKIRSTKLEDSAMYFCASSRTEAFFGQGTRLTVV.

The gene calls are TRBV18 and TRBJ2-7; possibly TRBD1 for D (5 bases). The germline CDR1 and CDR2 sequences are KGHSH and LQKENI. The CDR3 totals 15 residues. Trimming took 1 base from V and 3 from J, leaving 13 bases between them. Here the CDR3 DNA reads TGTGCCAGCTCACCACGTTCAGGGATCGACTACGAGCAGTACTTC. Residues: CASSPRSGIDYEQYF. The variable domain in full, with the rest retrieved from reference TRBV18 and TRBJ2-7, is NAGVMQNPRHLVRRRGQEARLRCSPMKGHSHVYWYRQLPEEGLKFMVYLQKENIIDESGMPKERFSAEFPKEGPSILRIQQVVRGDSAAYFCASSPRSGIDYEQYFGPGTRLTVT.

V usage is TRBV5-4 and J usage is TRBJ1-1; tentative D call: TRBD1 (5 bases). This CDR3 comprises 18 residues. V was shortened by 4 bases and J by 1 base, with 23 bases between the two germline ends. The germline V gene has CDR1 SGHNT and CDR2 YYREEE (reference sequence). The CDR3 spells CASSVEAGPKVGNTEAFF. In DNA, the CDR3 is TGTGCCAGCAGCGTCGAGGCGGGACCGAAAGTGGGGAACACTGAAGCTTTCTTT.

The CDR3 here is CASSFGIPGAGYGYTF. In nucleotides, the CDR3 is TGTGCCAGCAGTTTCGGTATTCCGGGAGCCGGCTATGGCTACACCTTC. This chain joins TRBV28 and TRBJ1-2; D ambiguous. CDR1 is MDHEN, CDR2 SYDVKM, per germline. With 3 bases removed from V and 4 bases from J, the gap between germline ends came to 18 bases. The CDR3 loop spans 16 amino acids.

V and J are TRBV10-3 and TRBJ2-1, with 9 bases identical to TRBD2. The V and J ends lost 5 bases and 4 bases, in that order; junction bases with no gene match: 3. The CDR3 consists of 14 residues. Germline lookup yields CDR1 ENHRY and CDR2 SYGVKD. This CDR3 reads CAISPGLAYNEQFF. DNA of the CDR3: TGTGCCATCAGTCCCGGACTAGCGTACAATGAGCAGTTCTTC.

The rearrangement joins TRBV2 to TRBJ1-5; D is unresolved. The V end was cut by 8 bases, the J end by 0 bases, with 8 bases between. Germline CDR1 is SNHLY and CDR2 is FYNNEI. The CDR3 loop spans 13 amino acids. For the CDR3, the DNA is TGTGCCAGCCGTCAACTTAGCAATCAGCCCCAGCATTTT. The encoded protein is CASRQLSNQPQHF. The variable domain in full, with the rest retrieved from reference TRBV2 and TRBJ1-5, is EPEVTQTPSHQVTQMGQEVILRCVPISNHLYFYWYRQILGQKVEFLVSFYNNEISEKSEIFDDQFSVERPDGSNFTLKIRSTKLEDSAMYFCASRQLSNQPQHFGDGTRLSIL.

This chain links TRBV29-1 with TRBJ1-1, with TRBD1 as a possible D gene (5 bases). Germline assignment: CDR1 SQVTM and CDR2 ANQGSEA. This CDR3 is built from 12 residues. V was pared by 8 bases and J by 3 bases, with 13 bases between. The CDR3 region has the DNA TGCAGCTCGGGGGAGAGGGACACTGAAGCTTTCTTT. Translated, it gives CSSGERDTEAFF.

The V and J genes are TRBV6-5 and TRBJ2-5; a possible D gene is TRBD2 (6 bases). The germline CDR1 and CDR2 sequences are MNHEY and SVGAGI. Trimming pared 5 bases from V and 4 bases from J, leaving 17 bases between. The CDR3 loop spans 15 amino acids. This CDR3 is CASSQRQMRGETQYF. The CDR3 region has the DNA TGTGCCAGCAGTCAGAGACAGATGCGGGGAGAGACCCAGTACTTC.

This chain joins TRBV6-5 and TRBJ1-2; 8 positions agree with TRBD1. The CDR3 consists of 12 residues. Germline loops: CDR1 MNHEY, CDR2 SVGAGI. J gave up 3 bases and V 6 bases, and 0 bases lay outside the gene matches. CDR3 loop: CASRGQDYGYTF. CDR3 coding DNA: TGTGCCAGCAGGGGACAGGACTATGGCTACACCTTC.

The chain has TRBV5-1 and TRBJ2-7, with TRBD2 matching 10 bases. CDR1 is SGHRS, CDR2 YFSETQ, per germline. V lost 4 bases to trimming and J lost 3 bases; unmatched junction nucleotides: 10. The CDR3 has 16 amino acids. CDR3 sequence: CASSDPKRGGHYEQYF. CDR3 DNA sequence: TGCGCCAGCAGCGACCCCAAGCGGGGGGGCCACTACGAGCAGTACTTC. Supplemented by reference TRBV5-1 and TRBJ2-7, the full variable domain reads KAGVTQTPRYLIKTRGQQVTLSCSPISGHRSVSWYQQTPGQGLQFLFEYFSETQRNKGNFPGRFSGRQFSNSRSEMNVSTLELGDSALYLCASSDPKRGGHYEQYFGPGTRLTVT.

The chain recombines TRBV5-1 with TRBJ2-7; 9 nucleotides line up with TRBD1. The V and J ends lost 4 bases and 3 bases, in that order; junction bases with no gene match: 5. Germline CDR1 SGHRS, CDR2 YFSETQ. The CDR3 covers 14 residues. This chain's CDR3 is CASSPRGQGYEQYF. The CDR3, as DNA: TGCGCCAGCAGCCCAAGGGGACAGGGCTACGAGCAGTACTTC.

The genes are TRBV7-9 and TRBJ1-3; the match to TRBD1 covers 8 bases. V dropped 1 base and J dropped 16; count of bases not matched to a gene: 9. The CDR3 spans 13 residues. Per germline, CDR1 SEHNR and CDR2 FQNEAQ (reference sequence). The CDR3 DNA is TGTGCCAGCAGCTTAGAGGGAAGACAGGGGAGGTATTTT. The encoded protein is CASSLEGRQGRYF.

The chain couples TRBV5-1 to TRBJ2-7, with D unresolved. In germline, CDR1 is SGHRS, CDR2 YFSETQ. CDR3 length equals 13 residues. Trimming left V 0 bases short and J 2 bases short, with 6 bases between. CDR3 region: CASSLGHPYEQYF. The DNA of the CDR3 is TGCGCCAGCAGCTTGGGTCATCCCTACGAGCAGTACTTC.

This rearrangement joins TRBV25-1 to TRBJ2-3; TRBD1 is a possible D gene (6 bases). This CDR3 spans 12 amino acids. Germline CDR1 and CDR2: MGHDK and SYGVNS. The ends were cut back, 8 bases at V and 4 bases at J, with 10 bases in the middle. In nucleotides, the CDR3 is TGTGCCAGCGAGAAGGGGGCAGATACGCAGTATTTT. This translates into CASEKGADTQYF.

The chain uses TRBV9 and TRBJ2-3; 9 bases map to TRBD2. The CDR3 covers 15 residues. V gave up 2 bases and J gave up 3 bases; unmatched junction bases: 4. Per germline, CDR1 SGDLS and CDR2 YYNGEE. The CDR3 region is CASSVSGSRTDTQYF. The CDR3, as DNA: TGTGCCAGCAGCGTTAGCGGGAGCCGGACAGATACGCAGTATTTT. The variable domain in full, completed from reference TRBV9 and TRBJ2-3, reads DSGVTQTPKHLITATGQRVTLRCSPRSGDLSVYWYQQSLDQGLQFLIQYYNGEERAKGNILERFSAQQFPDLHSELNLSSLELGDSALYFCASSVSGSRTDTQYFGPGTRLTVL.